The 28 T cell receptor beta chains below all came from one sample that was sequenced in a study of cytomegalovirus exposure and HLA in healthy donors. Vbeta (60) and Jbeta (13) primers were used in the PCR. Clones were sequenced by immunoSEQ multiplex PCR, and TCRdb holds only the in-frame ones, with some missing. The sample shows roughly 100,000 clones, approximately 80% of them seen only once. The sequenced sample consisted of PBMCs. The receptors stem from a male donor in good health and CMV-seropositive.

The CDR3 sequence: CASSRRTDSPLHF. In DNA, the CDR3 is TGTGCCAGCAGTCGACGGACAGATTCACCCCTCCACTTT. The chain is built from TRBV6-5 and TRBJ1-6, with D maybe TRBD1 (6 bases). This CDR3 is built from 13 residues. Trimming stripped 5 bases from V and 8 bases from J, with 10 bases between. Germline values: CDR1 MNHEY, CDR2 SVGAGI.

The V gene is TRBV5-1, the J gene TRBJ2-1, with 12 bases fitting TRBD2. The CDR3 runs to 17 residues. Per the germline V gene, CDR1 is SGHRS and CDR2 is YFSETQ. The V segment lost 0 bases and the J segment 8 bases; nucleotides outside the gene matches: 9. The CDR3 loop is CASSLALLAGGPDEQFF. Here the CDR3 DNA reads TGCGCCAGCAGCTTGGCCCTCCTAGCGGGGGGGCCGGATGAGCAGTTCTTC.

The CDR3 spells CASSLGTPNTGELFF. As DNA, the CDR3 is TGCGCCAGCAGCTTGGGGACACCGAACACCGGGGAGCTGTTTTTT. The chain has TRBV5-1 and TRBJ2-2; D may be TRBD1 (5 bases). This CDR3 is 15 amino acids long. The V and J ends lost 0 bases and 0 bases respectively, with 6 bases between them. The germline V gene has CDR1 SGHRS and CDR2 YFSETQ.

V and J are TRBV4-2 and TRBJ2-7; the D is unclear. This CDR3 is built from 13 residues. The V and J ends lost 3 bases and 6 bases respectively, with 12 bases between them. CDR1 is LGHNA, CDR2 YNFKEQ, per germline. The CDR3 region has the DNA TGTGCCAGCAGCCAGCGCTCGGTACCCGAGCAGTACTTC. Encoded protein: CASSQRSVPEQYF.

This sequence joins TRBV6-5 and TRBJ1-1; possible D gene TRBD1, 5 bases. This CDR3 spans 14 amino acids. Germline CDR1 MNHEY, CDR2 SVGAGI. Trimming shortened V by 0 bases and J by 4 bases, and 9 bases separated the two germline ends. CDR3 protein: CASSYSRGTTEAFF. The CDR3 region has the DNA TGTGCCAGCAGTTACTCCCGGGGGACCACTGAAGCTTTCTTT.

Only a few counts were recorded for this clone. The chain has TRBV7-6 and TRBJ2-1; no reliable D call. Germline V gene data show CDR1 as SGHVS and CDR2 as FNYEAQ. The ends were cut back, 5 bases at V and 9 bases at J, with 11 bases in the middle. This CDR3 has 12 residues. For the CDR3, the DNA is TGTGCCAGCAGCCTCCCGCTTAGTGAGCAGTTCTTC. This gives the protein CASSLPLSEQFF. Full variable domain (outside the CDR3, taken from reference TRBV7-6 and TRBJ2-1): GAGVSQSPRYKVTKRGQDVALRCDPISGHVSLYWYRQALGQGPEFLTYFNYEAQQDKSGLPNDRFSAERPEGSISTLTIQRTEQRDSAMYRCASSLPLSEQFFGPGTRLTVL.

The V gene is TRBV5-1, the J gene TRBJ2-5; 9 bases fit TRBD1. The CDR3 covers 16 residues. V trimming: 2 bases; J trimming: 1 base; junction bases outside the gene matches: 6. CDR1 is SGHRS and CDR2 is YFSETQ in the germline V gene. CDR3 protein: CASSLRPGQGQETQYF. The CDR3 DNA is TGCGCCAGCAGCTTACGACCGGGACAGGGCCAAGAGACCCAGTACTTC.

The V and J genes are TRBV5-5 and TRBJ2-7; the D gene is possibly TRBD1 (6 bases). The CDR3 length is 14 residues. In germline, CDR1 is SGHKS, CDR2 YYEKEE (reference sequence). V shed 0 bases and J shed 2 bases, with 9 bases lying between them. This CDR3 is CASSLETGTYEQYF. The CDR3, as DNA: TGTGCCAGCAGCTTGGAAACAGGGACCTACGAGCAGTACTTC. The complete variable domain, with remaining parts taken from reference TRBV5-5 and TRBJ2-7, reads DAGVTQSPTHLIKTRGQQVTLRCSPISGHKSVSWYQQVLGQGPQFIFQYYEKEERGRGNFPDRFSARQFPNYSSELNVNALLLGDSALYLCASSLETGTYEQYFGPGTRLTVT.

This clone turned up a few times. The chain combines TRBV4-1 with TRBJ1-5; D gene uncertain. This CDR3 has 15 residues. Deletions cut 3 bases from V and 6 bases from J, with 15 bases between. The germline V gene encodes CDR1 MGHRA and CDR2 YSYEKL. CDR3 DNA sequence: TGCGCCAGCAGCCAGGCTGGACCGGGAGGTCAGCCCCAGCATTTT. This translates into CASSQAGPGGQPQHF.

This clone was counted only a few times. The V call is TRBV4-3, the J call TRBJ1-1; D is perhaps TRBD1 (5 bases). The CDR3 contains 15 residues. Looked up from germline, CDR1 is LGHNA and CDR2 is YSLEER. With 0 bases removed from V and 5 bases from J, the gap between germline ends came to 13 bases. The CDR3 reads CASSQEQGIGTEAFF. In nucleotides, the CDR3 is TGCGCCAGCAGCCAAGAGCAGGGAATAGGGACTGAAGCTTTCTTT.

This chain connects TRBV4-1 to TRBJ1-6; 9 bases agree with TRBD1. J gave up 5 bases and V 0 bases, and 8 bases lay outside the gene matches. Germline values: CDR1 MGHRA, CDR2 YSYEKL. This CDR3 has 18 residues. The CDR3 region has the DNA TGCGCCAGCAGCCAAGACACAGGGGGCTTACGGAATAATTCACCCCTCCACTTT. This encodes CASSQDTGGLRNNSPLHF.

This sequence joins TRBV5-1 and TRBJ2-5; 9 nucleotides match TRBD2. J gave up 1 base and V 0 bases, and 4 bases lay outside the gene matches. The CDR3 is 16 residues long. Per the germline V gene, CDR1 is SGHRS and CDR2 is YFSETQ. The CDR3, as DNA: TGCGCCAGCAGCTTGGCCTCGCGGGGGGGCCAAGAGACCCAGTACTTC. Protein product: CASSLASRGGQETQYF.

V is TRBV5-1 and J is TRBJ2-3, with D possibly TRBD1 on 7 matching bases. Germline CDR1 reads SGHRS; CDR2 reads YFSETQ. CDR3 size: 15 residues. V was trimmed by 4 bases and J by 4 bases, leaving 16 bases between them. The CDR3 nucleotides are TGCGCCAGCAGCCCAGGGGGGCGAAATGCAGATACGCAGTATTTT. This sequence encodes CASSPGGRNADTQYF. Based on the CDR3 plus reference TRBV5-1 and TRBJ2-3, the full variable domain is KAGVTQTPRYLIKTRGQQVTLSCSPISGHRSVSWYQQTPGQGLQFLFEYFSETQRNKGNFPGRFSGRQFSNSRSEMNVSTLELGDSALYLCASSPGGRNADTQYFGPGTRLTVL.

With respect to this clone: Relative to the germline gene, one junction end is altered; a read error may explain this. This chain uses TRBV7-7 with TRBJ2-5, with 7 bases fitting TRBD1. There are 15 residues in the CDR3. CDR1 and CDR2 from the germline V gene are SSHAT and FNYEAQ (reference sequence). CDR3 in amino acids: CASSPQTGSVETQYF. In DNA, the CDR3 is TGTGCTAGCAGCCCACAGACAGGGTCGGTGGAGACCCAGTACTTC.

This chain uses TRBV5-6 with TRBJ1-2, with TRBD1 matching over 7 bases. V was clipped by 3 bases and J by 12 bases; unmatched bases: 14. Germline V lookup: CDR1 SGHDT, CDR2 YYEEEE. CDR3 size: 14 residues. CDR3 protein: CASSSPLRTGPHTF. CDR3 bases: TGTGCCAGCAGCTCCCCCCTAAGGACAGGTCCGCACACCTTC.

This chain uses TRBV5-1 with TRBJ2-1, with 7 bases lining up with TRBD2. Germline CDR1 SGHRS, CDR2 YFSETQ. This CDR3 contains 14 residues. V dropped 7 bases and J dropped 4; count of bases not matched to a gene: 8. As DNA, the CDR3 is TGCGCCAGCCCCAGGGAGCGGGGATACAATGAGCAGTTCTTC. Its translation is CASPRERGYNEQFF.

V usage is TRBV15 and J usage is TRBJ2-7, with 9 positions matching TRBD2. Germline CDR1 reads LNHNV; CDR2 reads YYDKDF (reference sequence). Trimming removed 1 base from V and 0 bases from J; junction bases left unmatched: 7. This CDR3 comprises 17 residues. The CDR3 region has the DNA TGTGCCACCAGCAGAGGAGGGGGCGGGGGGGTCTCCTACGAGCAGTACTTC. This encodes CATSRGGGGGVSYEQYF. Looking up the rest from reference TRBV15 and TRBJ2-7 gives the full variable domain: DAMVIQNPRYQVTQFGKPVTLSCSQTLNHNVMYWYQQKSSQAPKLLFHYYDKDFNNEADTPDNFQSRRPNTSFCFLDIRSPGLGDTAMYLCATSRGGGGGVSYEQYFGPGTRLTVT.

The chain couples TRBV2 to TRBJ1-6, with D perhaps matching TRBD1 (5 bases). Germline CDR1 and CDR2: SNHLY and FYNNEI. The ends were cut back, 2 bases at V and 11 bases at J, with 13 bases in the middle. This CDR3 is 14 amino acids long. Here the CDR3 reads CASSERDFMAPLHF. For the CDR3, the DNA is TGTGCCAGCAGTGAAAGGGACTTTATGGCACCCCTCCACTTT.

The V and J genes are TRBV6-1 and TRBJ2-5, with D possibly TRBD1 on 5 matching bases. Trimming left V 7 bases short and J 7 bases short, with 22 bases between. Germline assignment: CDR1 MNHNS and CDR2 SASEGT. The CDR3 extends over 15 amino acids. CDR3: CASTSGFWDSGTQYF. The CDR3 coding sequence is TGTGCCAGCACCTCAGGGTTTTGGGATTCTGGGACCCAGTACTTC.

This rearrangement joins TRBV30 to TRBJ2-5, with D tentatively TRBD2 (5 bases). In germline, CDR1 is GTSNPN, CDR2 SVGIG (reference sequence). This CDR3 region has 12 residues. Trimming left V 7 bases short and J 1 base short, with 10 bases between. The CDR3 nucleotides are TGTGCCTCCACTAGTGCCCAAGAGACCCAGTACTTC. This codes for CASTSAQETQYF.

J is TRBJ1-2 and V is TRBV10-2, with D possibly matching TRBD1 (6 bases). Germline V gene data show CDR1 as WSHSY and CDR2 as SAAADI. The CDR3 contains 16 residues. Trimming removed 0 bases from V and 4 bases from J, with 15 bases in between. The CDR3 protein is CASSESGPTGIYGYTF. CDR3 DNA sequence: TGCGCCAGCAGTGAGTCGGGGCCTACAGGGATCTATGGCTACACCTTC.

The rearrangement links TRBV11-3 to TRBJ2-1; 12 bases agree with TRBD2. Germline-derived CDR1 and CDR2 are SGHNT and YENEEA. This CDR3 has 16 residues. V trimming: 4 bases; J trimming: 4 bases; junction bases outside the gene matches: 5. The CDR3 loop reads CASSYAGLAGYNEQFF. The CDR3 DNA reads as TGTGCCAGCAGCTACGCGGGACTAGCGGGTTACAATGAGCAGTTCTTC.

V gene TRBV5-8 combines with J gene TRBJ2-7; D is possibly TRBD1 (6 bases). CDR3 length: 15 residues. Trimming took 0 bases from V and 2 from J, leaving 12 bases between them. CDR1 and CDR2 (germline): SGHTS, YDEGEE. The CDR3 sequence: CASSLGQERPYEQYF. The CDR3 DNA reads TGTGCCAGCAGCTTGGGACAGGAGCGTCCCTACGAGCAGTACTTC.

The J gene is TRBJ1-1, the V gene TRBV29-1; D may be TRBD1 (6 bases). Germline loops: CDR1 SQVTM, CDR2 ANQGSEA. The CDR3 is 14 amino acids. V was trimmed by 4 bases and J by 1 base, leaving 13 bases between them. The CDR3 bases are TGCAGCGTTGGTGGGGGCATGAGGAACACTGAAGCTTTCTTT. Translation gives CSVGGGMRNTEAFF.

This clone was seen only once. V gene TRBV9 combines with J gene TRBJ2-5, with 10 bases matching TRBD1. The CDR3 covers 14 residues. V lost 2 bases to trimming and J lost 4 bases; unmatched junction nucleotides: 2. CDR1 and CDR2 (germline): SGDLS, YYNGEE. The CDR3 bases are TGTGCCAGCAGCGTGGGGGACAGGGGAGAGACCCAGTACTTC. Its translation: CASSVGDRGETQYF.

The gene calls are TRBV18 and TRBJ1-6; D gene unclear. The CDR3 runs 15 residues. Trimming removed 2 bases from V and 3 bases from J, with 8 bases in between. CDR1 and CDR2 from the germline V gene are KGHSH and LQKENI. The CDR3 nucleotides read TGTGCCAGCTCACCAGGCGGTGGCTATAATTCACCCCTCCACTTT. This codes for CASSPGGGYNSPLHF.

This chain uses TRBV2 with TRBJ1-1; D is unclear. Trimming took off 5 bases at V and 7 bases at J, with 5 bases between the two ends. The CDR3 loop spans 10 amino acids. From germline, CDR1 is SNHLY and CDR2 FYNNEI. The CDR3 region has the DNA TGTGCCAGCAGTTTCATTGAAGCTTTCTTT. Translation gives CASSFIEAFF. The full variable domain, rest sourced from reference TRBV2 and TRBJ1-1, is EPEVTQTPSHQVTQMGQEVILRCVPISNHLYFYWYRQILGQKVEFLVSFYNNEISEKSEIFDDQFSVERPDGSNFTLKIRSTKLEDSAMYFCASSFIEAFFGQGTRLTVV.

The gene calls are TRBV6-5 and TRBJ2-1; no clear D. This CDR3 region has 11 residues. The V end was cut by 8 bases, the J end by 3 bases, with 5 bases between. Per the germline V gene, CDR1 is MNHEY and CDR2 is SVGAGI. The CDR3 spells CASGGYNEQFF. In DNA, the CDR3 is TGTGCCAGCGGCGGCTACAATGAGCAGTTCTTC.